The 5 T cell receptor beta chains given below trace back to one sample, sequenced in a study of long-term antiretroviral therapy in people with HIV. Runs used v3.0 of the immunoSEQ assay and were done at survey level. The method was immunoSEQ multiplex PCR; TCRdb's version includes in-frame clones alone and lacks a portion of them. Of 15,000 to 20,000 clones listed, roughly 76% are singletons. Sequencing used unsorted PBMCs, obtained 1.5 years before starting antiretroviral therapy. These receptors all stem from a woman between 50 and 59 years old with HIV.

The genes are TRBV6-1 and TRBJ2-3, with D perhaps matching TRBD2 (7 bases). The CDR3 has 14 residues. V was clipped by 10 bases and J by 4 bases, with 18 bases between them. In germline, CDR1 is MNHNS, CDR2 SASEGT. The chain's CDR3 is CATGRGLNADTQYF. In nucleotides, the CDR3 is TGTGCCACTGGGAGGGGGTTGAACGCAGATACGCAGTATTTT.

This chain uses TRBV11-2 with TRBJ1-3; 7 positions match TRBD1. V dropped 5 bases and J dropped 2; count of bases not matched to a gene: 6. Germline loops: CDR1 SGHAT, CDR2 FQNNGV. This CDR3 region has 15 residues. CDR3: CASSRTDRAGNTIYF. In nucleotides, the CDR3 is TGTGCCAGCAGCAGGACCGACAGGGCTGGAAACACCATATATTTT.

This clone turned up a few times. The chain carries TRBV19 and TRBJ2-2, with a weak D call TRBD1 (5 bases). The CDR3 covers 15 residues. Trimming took off 6 bases at V and 0 bases at J, with 11 bases between the two ends. Germline CDR1 reads LNHDA; CDR2 reads SQIVND (reference sequence). The CDR3 nucleotides read TGTGCCAGTAGGGGATCGACAGCGAACACCGGGGAGCTGTTTTTT. The encoded protein is CASRGSTANTGELFF.

V gene TRBV21-1 combines with J gene TRBJ2-7; the DNA was not used to check the table's D call, TRBD2. TRBV21-1 corresponds to a pseudogene. The CDR3 covers 13 residues. The CDR3 here is CASSKTCGYEQYV. DNA of the CDR3: TGTGCCAGCAGCAAAACGTGCGGCTACGAGCAGTACGTC.

The chain recombines TRBV19 with TRBJ2-5; 11 positions match TRBD1. This CDR3 is built from 15 residues. Looked up from germline, CDR1 is LNHDA and CDR2 is SQIVND (reference sequence). V shed 6 bases and J 5 bases; nucleotides not matched to a gene: 8. The CDR3 sequence: CASSDGTGGKETQYF. The DNA for the CDR3 is TGTGCCAGTAGCGACGGGACAGGGGGGAAGGAGACCCAGTACTTC. Supplemented by reference TRBV19 and TRBJ2-5, the full variable domain reads DGGITQSPKYLFRKEGQNVTLSCEQNLNHDAMYWYRQDPGQGLRLIYYSQIVNDFQKGDIAEGYSVSREKKESFPLTVTSAQKNPTAFYLCASSDGTGGKETQYFGPGTRLLVL.